Given below is one T cell receptor beta chain in context. Its antigen is undetermined. It was RNA transcripts that yielded the amplified TCR beta CDR3 regions. With the HTBI primer set, the TCR CDR3 went through a first round of RT-PCR. TCRdb re-called the multiplex PCR reads with MiXCR, one entry per CDR3 protein. The sample shows under 550,000 distinct CDR3 sequences, about 20% of them seen only once. This specimen belongs to a study of T cells in Graves' hyperthyroidism and ophthalmopathy. General observations from the study: Most clonotypes that expanded in the thyroid above 0.001 also showed up in blood. Separation of ophthalmopathy from stable hyperthyroidism was achieved by a 13 V-J model.

Ophthalmopathy in the patients scored at least 3 on Clinical Activity Score and at least 4 on NOSPECS grade, lasting under 3 months. Out of 8.5 to 10 ml of fresh peripheral blood came the PBMCs. V shed 2 bases and J shed 1 base, with 12 bases lying between them. From germline, CDR1 is SGHRS and CDR2 YFSETQ. The CDR3 is 15 residues long. Sequencing input: blood. The origin of this receptor is a man aged 35-49 years with Graves' ophthalmopathy. The J gene is TRBJ1-1, the V gene TRBV5-1; TRBD1 might be the D (6 bases). CDR3 in amino acids: CASSFLRGENTEAFF. DNA for the CDR3: TGCGCCAGCAGCTTTTTAAGGGGGGAGAACACTGAAGCTTTCTTT.